Each of the 6 T cell receptor beta chains below was sequenced from the same sample in a study of blood T cells in healthy people across ages. Primed by a sample-barcoded 5' primer and a J-beta primer mix, a second PCR proceeded for about 7 to 11 cycles. A single record per CDR3 protein comes from TCRdb applying MiXCR to the 5' RACE reads. The profile shows over a million distinct CDR3 sequences, 59% of them singletons. Sequenced input: blood. These receptor sequences come from a man aged 18 to 29 in good health.

This sequence joins TRBV9 and TRBJ1-2; 7 positions match TRBD1. Germline lookup yields CDR1 SGDLS and CDR2 YYNGEE. The CDR3 sequence is 16 residues long. V lost 4 bases and J lost 4; bases outside the gene matches: 13. The DNA for the CDR3 is TGTGCCAGCAGCCTGATAGGACAGGCTATAGGCTATGGCTACACCTTC. Translated: CASSLIGQAIGYGYTF. The variable domain in full, with the rest retrieved from reference TRBV9 and TRBJ1-2, is DSGVTQTPKHLITATGQRVTLRCSPRSGDLSVYWYQQSLDQGLQFLIQYYNGEERAKGNILERFSAQQFPDLHSELNLSSLELGDSALYFCASSLIGQAIGYGYTFGSGTRLTVV.

This chain links TRBV20-1 with TRBJ2-7; D might be TRBD1 (5 bases). CDR3 length: 16 amino acids. In germline, CDR1 is DFQATT, CDR2 SNEGSKA (reference sequence). The V and J ends lost 2 bases and 3 bases respectively, with 20 bases between them. As DNA, the CDR3 is TGCAGTGCTAGACCAAACGAAGACAGACTCCACTACGAGCAGTACTTC. It translates to CSARPNEDRLHYEQYF.

V and J are TRBV28 and TRBJ1-5, with a weak D call TRBD1 (5 bases). Between the trimmed V and J ends, which lost 2 bases and 1 base, there was a span of 9 bases. Germline assignment: CDR1 MDHEN and CDR2 SYDVKM. This CDR3 comprises 15 residues. The CDR3 nucleotides read TGTGCCAGCAGTTTACAGGGCGGGAGCAATCAGCCCCAGCATTTT. Amino acids: CASSLQGGSNQPQHF.

As concerns this clonotype: The CDR3 ends on some other residue instead of the conserved phenylalanine or tryptophan, so this is likely a read error. The chain employs TRBV2 and TRBJ1-2; D is ambiguous. V was pared by 9 bases and J by 6 bases, with 14 bases between. CDR1 is SNHLY and CDR2 is FYNNEI in the germline V gene. The CDR3 runs 12 residues. CDR3 nucleotide sequence: TGTGCCAGTGGCGAGGCTGAGGATGGCTACACCCTC. Residues: CASGEAEDGYTL.

The V call is TRBV4-1, the J call TRBJ2-5; 7 bases are shared with TRBD1. Germline V gene lookup returns CDR1 MGHRA and CDR2 YSYEKL. Unmatched junction bases numbered 2, after V lost 0 bases and J lost 4 bases. This CDR3 spans 14 amino acids. For the CDR3, the DNA is TGCGCCAGCAGCCAAGATCGACAGGGAGAGACCCAGTACTTC. It is translated as CASSQDRQGETQYF.

V gene TRBV20-1 combines with J gene TRBJ1-6, with D tentatively TRBD1 (5 bases). V lost 3 bases and J lost 10, with 16 bases in between. The germline V gene has CDR1 DFQATT and CDR2 SNEGSKA (reference sequence). This CDR3 is 14 amino acids long. The CDR3 loop is CSARGDFMNSPLHF. The DNA of the CDR3 is TGCAGTGCTAGGGGGGACTTTATGAACTCACCCCTCCACTTT.